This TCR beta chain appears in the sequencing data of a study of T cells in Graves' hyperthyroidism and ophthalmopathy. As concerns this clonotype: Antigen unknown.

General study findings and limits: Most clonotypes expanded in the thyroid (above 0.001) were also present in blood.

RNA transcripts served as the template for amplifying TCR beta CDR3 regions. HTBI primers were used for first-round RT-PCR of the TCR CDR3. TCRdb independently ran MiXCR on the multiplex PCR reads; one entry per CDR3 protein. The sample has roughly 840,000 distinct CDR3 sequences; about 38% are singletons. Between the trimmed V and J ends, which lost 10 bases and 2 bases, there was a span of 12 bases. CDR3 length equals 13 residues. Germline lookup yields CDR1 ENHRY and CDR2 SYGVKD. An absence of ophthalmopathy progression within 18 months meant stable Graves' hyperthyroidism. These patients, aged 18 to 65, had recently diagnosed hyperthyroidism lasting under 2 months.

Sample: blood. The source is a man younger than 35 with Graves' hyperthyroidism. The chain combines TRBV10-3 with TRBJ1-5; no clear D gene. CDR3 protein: CATRGRGNQPQHF. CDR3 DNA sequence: TGTGCCACACGAGGACGGGGCAATCAGCCCCAGCATTTT.